The clone carrying this T cell receptor beta chain was picked up a small number of times. This entry belongs to a study of CD8+CD57+ T cells in acquired aplastic anemia. Study at large: CD4+ and CD8+ cells, once sorted, gave DNA averaging roughly 3.4 ug.

Sequencing involved patients with CD8+CD57+ cell expansion previously shown by flow cytometry. Trimming removed 5 bases from V and 2 bases from J, with 11 bases in between. This CDR3 contains 14 residues. CDR1 SGHVS and CDR2 FQNEAQ come from the germline V gene. Genomic DNA served as template for TCR beta VDJ and CDR3 profiling. MiXCR, applied by TCRdb to the reads, yields one record per CDR3 protein. The table records approximately 150,000 distinct CDR3 sequences, less than 60% of them present only once. The gene calls are TRBV7-8 and TRBJ2-3; possible D gene TRBD2, 7 bases. The clonotype comes from a human donor with aplastic anemia. The sequenced sample consisted of sorted CD4+, CD8+, or CD8+CD57+ T cells (not recorded which) from PBMCs. CDR3 DNA: TGTGCCAGCAGCGGGGGGGCCTACACAGATACGCAGTATTTT. Residues: CASSGGAYTDTQYF.